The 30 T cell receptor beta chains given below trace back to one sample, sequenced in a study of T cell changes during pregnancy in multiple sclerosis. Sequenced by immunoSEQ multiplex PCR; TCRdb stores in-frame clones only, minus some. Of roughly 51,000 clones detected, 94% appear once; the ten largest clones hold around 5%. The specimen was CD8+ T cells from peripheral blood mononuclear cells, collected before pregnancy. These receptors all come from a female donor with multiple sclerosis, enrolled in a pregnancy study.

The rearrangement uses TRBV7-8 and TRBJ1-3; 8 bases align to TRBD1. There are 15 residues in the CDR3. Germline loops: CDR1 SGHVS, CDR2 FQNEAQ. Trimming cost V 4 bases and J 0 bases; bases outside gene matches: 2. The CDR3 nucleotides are TGTGCCAGCAGCTCCGGGACAGGCTCTGGAAACACCATATATTTT. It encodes CASSSGTGSGNTIYF.

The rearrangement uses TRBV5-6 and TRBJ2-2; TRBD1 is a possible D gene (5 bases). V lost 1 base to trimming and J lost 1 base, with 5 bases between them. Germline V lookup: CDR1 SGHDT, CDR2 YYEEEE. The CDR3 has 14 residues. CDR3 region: CASSLTGNTGELFF. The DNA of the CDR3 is TGTGCCAGCAGCTTGACAGGGAACACCGGGGAGCTGTTTTTT. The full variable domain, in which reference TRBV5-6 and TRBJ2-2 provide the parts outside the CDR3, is DAGVTQSPTHLIKTRGQQVTLRCSPKSGHDTVSWYQQALGQGPQFIFQYYEEEERQRGNFPDRFSGHQFPNYSSELNVNALLLGDSALYLCASSLTGNTGELFFGEGSRLTVL.

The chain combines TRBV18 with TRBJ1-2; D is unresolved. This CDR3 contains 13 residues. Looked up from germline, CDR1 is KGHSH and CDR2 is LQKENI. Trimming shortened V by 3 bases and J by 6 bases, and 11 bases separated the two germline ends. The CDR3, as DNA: TGTGCCAGCTCACCCGCAACGACAAATGGCTACACCTTC. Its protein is CASSPATTNGYTF.

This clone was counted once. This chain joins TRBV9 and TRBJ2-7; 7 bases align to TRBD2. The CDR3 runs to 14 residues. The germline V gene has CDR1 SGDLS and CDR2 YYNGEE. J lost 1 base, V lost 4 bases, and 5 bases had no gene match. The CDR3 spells CASSFTGGSYEQYF. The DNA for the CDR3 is TGTGCCAGCAGCTTTACGGGGGGTTCCTACGAGCAGTACTTC.

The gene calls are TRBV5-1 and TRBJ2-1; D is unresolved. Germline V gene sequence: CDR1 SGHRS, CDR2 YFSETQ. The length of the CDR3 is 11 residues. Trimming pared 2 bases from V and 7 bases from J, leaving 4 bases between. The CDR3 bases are TGCGCCAGCAGCTTCCAGAATGAGCAGTTCTTC. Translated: CASSFQNEQFF.

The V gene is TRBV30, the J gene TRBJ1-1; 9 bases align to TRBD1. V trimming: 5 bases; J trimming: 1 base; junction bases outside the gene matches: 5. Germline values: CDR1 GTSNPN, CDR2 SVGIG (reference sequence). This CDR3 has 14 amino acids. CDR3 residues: CAWGKGQGNTEAFF. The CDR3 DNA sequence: TGTGCCTGGGGTAAGGGACAGGGGAACACTGAAGCTTTCTTT.

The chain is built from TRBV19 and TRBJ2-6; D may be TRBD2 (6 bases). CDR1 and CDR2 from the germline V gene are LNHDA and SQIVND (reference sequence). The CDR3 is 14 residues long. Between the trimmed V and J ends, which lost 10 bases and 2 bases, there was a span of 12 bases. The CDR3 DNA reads TGTGCCACCAGCGGGCCCCCTGGGGCCAACGTCCTGACTTTC. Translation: CATSGPPGANVLTF.

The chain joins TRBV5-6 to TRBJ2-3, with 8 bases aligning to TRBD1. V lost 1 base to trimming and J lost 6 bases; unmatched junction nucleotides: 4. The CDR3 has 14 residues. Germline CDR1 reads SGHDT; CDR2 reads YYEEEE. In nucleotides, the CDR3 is TGTGCCAGCAGCTTGAAACAGGGGGAGGATACGCAGTATTTT. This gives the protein CASSLKQGEDTQYF.

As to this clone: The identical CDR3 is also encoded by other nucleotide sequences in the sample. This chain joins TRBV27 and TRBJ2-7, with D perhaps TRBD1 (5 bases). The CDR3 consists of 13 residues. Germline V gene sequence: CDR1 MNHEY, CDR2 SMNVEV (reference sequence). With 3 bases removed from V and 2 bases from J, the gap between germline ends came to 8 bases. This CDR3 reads CASSFTGTYEQYF. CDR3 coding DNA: TGTGCCAGCAGTTTTACAGGAACCTACGAGCAGTACTTC.

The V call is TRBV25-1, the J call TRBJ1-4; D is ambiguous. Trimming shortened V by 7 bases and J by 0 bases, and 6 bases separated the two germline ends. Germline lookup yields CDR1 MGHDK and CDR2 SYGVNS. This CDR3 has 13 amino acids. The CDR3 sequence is CASIVATNEKLFF. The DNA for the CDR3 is TGTGCCAGCATAGTTGCAACTAATGAAAAACTGTTTTTT.

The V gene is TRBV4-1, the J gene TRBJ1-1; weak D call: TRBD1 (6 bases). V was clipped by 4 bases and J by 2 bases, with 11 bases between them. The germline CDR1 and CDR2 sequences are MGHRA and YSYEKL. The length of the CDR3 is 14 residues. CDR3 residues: CASSPGTYNTEAFF. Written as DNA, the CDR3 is TGCGCCAGCAGCCCCGGGACATATAACACTGAAGCTTTCTTT.

CDR3 DNA: TGTGCCAGCAGCGTAGCCGGGACAGGGGGCGATGAGCAGTTCTTC. Translated, it gives CASSVAGTGGDEQFF. This chain connects TRBV9 to TRBJ2-1; 12 positions agree with TRBD1. The CDR3 length is 15 residues. Trimming removed 0 bases from V and 8 bases from J; junction bases left unmatched: 3. Germline CDR1 reads SGDLS; CDR2 reads YYNGEE.

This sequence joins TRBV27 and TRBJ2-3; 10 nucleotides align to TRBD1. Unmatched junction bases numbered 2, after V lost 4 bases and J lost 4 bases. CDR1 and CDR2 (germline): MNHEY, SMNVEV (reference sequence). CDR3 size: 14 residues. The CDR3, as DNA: TGTGCCAGCAGTTCGGGACAGGGGTCAGATACGCAGTATTTT. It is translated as CASSSGQGSDTQYF.

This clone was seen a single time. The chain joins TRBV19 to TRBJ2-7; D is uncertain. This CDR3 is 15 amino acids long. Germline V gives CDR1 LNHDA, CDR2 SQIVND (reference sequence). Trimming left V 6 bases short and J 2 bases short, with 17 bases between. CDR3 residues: CASRHQDFLTYEQYF. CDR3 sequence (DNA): TGTGCCAGTAGGCACCAGGATTTTCTTACCTACGAGCAGTACTTC.

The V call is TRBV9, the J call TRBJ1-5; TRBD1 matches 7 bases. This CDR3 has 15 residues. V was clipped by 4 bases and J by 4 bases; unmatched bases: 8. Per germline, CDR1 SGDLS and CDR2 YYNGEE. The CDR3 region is CASSLGGGLNQPQHF. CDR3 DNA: TGTGCCAGCAGCCTCGGAGGGGGCTTAAATCAGCCCCAGCATTTT. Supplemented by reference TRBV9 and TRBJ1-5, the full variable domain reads DSGVTQTPKHLITATGQRVTLRCSPRSGDLSVYWYQQSLDQGLQFLIQYYNGEERAKGNILERFSAQQFPDLHSELNLSSLELGDSALYFCASSLGGGLNQPQHFGDGTRLSIL.

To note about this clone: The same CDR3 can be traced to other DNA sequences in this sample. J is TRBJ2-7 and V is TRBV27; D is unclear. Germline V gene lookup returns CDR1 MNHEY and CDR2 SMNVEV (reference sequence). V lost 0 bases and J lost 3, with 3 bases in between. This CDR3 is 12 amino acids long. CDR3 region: CASSLSGYEQYF. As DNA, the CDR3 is TGTGCCAGCAGTTTATCCGGCTACGAGCAGTACTTC.

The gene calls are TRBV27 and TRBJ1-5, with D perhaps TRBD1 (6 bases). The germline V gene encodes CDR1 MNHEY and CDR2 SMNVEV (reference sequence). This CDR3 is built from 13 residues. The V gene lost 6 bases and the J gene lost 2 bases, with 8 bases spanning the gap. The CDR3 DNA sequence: TGTGCCAGCAGAGGGGGGGGCAATCAGCCCCAGCATTTT. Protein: CASRGGGNQPQHF.

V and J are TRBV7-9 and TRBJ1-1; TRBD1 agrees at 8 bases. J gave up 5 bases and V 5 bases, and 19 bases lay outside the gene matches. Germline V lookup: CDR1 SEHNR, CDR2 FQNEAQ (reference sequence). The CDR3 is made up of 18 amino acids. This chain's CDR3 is CASSPAFAGGSSGTEAFF. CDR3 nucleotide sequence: TGTGCCAGCAGCCCCGCATTTGCAGGGGGCTCTTCGGGTACTGAAGCTTTCTTT.

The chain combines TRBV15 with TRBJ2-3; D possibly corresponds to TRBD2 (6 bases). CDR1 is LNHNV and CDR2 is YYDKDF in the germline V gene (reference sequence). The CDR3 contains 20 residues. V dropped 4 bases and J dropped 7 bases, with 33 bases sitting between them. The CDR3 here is CATSTSPGRSGGGPPHTQYF. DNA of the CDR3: TGTGCCACCAGCACGTCACCGGGACGCTCCGGGGGTGGGCCACCACATACGCAGTATTTT. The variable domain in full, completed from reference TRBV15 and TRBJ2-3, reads DAMVIQNPRYQVTQFGKPVTLSCSQTLNHNVMYWYQQKSSQAPKLLFHYYDKDFNNEADTPDNFQSRRPNTSFCFLDIRSPGLGDTAMYLCATSTSPGRSGGGPPHTQYFGPGTRLTVL.

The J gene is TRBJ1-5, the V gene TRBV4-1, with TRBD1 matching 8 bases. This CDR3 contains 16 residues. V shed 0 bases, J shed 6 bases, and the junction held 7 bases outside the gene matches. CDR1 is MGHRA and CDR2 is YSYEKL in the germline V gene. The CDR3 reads CASSQEAWDRRQPQHF. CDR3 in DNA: TGCGCCAGCAGCCAAGAAGCGTGGGACAGGCGTCAGCCCCAGCATTTT.

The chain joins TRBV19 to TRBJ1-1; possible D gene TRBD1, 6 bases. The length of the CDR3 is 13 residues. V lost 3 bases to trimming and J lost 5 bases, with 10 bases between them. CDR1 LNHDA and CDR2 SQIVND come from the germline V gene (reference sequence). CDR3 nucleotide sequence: TGTGCCAGTAGTATGAACAGGGCGACTGAAGCTTTCTTT. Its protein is CASSMNRATEAFF.

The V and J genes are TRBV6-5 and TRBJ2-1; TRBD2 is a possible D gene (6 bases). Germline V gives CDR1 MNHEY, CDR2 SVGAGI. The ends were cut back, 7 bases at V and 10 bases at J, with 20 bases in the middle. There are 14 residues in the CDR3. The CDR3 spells CASMEGRMNWEQFF. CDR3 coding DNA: TGTGCCAGCATGGAGGGCCGGATGAATTGGGAGCAGTTCTTC.

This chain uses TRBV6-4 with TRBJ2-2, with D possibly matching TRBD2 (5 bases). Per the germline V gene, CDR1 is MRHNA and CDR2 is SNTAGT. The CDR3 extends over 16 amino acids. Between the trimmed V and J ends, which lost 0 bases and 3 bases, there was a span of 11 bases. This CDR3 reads CASSDSEGSHTGELFF. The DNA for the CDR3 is TGTGCCAGCAGTGACTCAGAGGGCTCGCACACCGGGGAGCTGTTTTTT.

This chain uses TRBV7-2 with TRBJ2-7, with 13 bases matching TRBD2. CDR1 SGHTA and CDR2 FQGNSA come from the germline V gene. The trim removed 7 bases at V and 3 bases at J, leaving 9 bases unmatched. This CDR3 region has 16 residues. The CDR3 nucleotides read TGTGCCAGCAACGACGGACTAGCGGGAGATCTCTACGAGCAGTACTTC. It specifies CASNDGLAGDLYEQYF.

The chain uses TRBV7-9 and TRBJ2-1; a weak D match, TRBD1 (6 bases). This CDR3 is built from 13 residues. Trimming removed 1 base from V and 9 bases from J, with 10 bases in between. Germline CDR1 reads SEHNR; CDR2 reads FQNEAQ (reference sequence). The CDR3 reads CASSLVGGSEQFF. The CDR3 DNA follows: TGTGCCAGCAGCTTAGTTGGGGGCAGTGAGCAGTTCTTC.

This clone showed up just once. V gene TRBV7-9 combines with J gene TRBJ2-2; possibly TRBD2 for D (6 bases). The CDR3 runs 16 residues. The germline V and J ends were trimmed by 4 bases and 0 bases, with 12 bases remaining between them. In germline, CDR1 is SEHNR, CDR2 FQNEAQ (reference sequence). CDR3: CASSSRERSNTGELFF. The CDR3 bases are TGTGCCAGCAGCTCCCGGGAGCGGTCGAACACCGGGGAGCTGTTTTTT. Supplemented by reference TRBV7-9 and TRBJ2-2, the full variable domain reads DTGVSQNPRHKITKRGQNVTFRCDPISEHNRLYWYRQTLGQGPEFLTYFQNEAQLEKSRLLSDRFSAERPKGSFSTLEIQRTEQGDSAMYLCASSSRERSNTGELFFGEGSRLTVL.

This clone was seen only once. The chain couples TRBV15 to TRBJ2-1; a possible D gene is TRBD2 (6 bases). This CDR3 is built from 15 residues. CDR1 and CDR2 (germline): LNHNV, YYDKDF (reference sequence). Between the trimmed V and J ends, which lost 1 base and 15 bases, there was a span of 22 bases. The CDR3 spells CATSRASDLGVLAFF. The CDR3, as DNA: TGTGCCACCAGCAGAGCTAGCGACTTAGGGGTCTTGGCGTTCTTC.

CDR3 DNA sequence: TGTGCCAGCAGTTTCCAGGGGCTGAACACTGAAGCTTTCTTT. Amino acid sequence: CASSFQGLNTEAFF. This sequence joins TRBV27 and TRBJ1-1; the D gene is possibly TRBD1 (6 bases). Germline loops: CDR1 MNHEY, CDR2 SMNVEV (reference sequence). The CDR3 spans 14 residues. V was clipped by 3 bases and J by 0 bases, with 8 bases between them.

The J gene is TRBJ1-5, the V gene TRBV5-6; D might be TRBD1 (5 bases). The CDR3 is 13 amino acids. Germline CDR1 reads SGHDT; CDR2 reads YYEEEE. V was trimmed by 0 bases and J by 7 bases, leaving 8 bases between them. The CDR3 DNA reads TGTGCCAGCAGCTTGGGGGGGGGACAGCCCCAGCATTTT. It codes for CASSLGGGQPQHF.

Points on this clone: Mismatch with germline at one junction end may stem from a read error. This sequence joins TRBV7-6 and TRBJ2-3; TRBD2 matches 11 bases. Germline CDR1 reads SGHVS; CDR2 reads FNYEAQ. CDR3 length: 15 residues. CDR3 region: CASSLAGGYTDTQYF. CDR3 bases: TGTGCCAGCAGCCTAGCGGGAGGTTACACAGATACGCAGTATTTT.